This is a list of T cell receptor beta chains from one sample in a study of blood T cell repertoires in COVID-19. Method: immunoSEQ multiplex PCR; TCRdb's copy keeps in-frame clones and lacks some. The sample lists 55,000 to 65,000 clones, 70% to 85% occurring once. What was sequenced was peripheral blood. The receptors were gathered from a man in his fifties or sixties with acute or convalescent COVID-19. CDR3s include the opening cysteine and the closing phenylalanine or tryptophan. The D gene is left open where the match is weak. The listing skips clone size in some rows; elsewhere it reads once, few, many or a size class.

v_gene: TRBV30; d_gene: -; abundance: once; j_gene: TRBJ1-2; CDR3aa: CAWSVRSHLRGYGYTF; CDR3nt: TGTGCCTGGAGTGTACGCTCCCACCTGAGGGGGTATGGCTACACCTTC
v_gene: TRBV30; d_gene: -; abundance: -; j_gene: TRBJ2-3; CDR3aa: CAWTRRNYGSDTQYF; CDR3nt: TGTGCCTGGACCCGCAGGAATTATGGGTCAGATACGCAGTATTTT
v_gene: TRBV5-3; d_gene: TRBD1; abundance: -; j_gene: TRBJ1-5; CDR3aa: CASLTGVGGQPQHF; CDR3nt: TGTGCCAGTTTGACAGGGGTGGGGGGTCAGCCCCAGCATTTT
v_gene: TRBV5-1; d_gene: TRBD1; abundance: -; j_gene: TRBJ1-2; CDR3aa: CASRTEGAGNYGYTF; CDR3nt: TGCGCCAGCAGGACGGAGGGGGCAGGGAACTATGGCTACACCTTC
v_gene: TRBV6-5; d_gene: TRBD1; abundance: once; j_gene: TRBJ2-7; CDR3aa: CASIGRDRAYEQYF; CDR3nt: TGTGCCAGCATCGGTCGGGACAGAGCCTACGAGCAGTACTTC
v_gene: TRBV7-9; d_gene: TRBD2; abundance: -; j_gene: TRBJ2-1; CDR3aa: CASRNVAGGNYNEQFF; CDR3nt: TGTGCCAGCAGAAACGTAGCGGGGGGAAATTACAATGAGCAGTTCTTC
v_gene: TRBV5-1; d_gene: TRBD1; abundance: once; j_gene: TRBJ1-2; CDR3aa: CASSPRTGSYGYTF; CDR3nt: TGCGCCAGCAGCCCCCGGACAGGGAGCTATGGCTACACCTTC
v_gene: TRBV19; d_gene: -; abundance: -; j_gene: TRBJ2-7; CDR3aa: CASSKEGLYEQYF; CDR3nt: TGTGCCAGTAGTAAGGAGGGCTTGTACGAGCAGTACTTC
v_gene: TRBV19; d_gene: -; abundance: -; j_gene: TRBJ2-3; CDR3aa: CASNPGQLTDTQYF; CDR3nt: TGTGCCAGTAACCCAGGACAGCTCACAGATACGCAGTATTTT
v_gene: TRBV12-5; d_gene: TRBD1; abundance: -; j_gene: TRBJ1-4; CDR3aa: CASAQTGAGKLFF; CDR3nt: TGTGCTAGTGCCCAGACAGGGGCAGGAAAACTGTTTTTT
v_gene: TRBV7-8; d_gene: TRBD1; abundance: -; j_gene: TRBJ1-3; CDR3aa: CASSYAPGQGRNTIYF; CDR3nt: TGTGCCAGCAGCTACGCCCCGGGACAGGGTAGAAACACCATATATTTT
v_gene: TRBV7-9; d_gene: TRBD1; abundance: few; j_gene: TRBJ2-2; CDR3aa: CASSPGQGADTGELFF; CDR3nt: TGTGCCAGCAGCCCGGGACAGGGGGCCGACACCGGGGAGCTGTTTTTT
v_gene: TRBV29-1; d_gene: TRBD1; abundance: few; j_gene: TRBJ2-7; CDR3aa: CSTGGAYEQYF; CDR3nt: TGCAGCACAGGGGGCGCCTACGAGCAGTACTTC
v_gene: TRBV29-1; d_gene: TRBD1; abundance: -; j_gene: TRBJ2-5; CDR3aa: CSVEGLTGTGEEETQYF; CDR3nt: TGCAGCGTTGAAGGTCTAACTGGGACAGGGGAGGAGGAGACCCAGTACTTC
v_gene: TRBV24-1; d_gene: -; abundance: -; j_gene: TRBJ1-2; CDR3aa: CATSDSGGGARGYTF; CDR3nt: TGTGCCACCAGTGATTCTGGGGGGGGAGCAAGGGGCTACACCTTC
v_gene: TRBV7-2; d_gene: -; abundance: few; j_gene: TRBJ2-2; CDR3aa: CASSFWADTGELFF; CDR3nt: TGTGCCAGCAGCTTTTGGGCAGACACCGGGGAGCTGTTTTTT